This TCR beta chain was identified in a study of OX40 agonist ivuxolimab in advanced cancers. Regarding the study as a whole: The investigators did not determine what antigen specificity the expanded peripheral T cells had.

As to this clone: Its antigen remains unidentified.

Per the germline V gene, CDR1 is SGHTA and CDR2 is FQGTGA. Trimming stripped 5 bases from V and 4 bases from J, with 5 bases between. The CDR3 length is 12 residues. Repertoires were generated with immunoSEQ multiplex PCR, while TCRdb's copy carries only in-frame clones and drops some. The table records 98,000 or so clones, around 94% of them present only once. The sequencing used CD4+ or CD8+ T cells sorted from blood, collected in a trial of the OX40 agonist ivuxolimab. The rearrangement joins TRBV7-3 to TRBJ2-2; unclear D gene. The receptor comes from an adult with an advanced solid tumor such as melanoma, head and neck, liver or kidney cancer. The CDR3 protein is CASSGPTGELFF. The DNA for the CDR3 is TGTGCCAGCAGCGGACCCACCGGGGAGCTGTTTTTT.